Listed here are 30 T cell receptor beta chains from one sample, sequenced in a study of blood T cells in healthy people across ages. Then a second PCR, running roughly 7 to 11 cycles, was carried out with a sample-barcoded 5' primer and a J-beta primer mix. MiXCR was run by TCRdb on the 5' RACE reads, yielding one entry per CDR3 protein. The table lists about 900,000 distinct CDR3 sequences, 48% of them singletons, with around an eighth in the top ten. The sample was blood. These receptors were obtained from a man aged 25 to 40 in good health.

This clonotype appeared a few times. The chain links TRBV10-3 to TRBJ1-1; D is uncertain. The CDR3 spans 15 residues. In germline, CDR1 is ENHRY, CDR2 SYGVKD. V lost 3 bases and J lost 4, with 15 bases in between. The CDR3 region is CAISDPTTNSTEAFF. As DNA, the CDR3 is TGTGCCATCAGTGACCCGACAACAAACAGCACTGAAGCTTTCTTT.

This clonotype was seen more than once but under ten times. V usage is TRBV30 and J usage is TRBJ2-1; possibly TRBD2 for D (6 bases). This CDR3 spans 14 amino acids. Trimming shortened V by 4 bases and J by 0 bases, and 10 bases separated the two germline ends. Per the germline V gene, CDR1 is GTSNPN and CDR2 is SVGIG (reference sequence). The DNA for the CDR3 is TGTGCCTGGACCCGGGGGTTCTCCTACAATGAGCAGTTCTTC. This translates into CAWTRGFSYNEQFF.

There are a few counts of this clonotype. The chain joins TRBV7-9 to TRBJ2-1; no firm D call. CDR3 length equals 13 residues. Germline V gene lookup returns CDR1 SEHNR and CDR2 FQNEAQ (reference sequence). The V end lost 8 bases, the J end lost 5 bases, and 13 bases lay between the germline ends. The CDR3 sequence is CASLGIAHNEQFF. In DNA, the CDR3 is TGTGCCAGCTTGGGGATCGCCCACAATGAGCAGTTCTTC.

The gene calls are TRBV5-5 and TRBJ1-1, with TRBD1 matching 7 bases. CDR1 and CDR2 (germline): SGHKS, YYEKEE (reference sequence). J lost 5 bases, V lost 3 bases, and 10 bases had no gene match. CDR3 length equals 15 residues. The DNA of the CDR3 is TGTGCCAGCAGCTGGGAAGGACAGGAAGGGACTGAAGCTTTCTTT. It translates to CASSWEGQEGTEAFF.

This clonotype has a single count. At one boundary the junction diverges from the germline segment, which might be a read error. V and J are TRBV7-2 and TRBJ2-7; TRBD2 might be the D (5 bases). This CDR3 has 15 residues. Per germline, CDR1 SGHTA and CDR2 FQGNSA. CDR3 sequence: CACSTSFGNSYEQYF. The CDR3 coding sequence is TGTGCCTGCAGCACCTCATTCGGGAACTCCTACGAGCAGTACTTC.

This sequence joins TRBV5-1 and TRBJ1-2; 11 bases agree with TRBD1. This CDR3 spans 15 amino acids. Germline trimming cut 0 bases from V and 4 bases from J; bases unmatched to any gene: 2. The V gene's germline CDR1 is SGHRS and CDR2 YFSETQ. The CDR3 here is CASSLDGTGGYGYTF. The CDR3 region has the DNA TGCGCCAGCAGCTTGGACGGGACAGGGGGCTATGGCTACACCTTC.

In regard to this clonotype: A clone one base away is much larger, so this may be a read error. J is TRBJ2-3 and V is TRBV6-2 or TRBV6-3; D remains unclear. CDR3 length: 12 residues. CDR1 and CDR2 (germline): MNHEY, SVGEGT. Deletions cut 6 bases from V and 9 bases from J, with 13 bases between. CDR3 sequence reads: CASSDLDSTQYF. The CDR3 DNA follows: TGTGCCAGCAGCGACCTGGATTCAACGCAGTATTTT.

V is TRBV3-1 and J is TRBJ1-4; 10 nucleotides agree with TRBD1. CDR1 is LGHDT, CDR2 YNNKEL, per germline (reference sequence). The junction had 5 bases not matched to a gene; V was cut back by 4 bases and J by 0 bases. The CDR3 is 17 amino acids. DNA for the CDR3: TGTGCCAGCAGCCGTCCGGGACAGGGGACAACTAATGAAAAACTGTTTTTT. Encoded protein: CASSRPGQGTTNEKLFF.

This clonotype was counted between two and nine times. Here the CDR3 reads CASSLNGRGGSYEQYF. For the CDR3, the DNA is TGTGCCAGCAGTTTAAACGGCAGGGGAGGGTCCTACGAGCAGTACTTC. The J gene is TRBJ2-7, the V gene TRBV27; a possible D gene is TRBD2 (7 bases). Between the trimmed V and J ends, which lost 2 bases and 1 base, there was a span of 15 bases. CDR1 MNHEY and CDR2 SMNVEV come from the germline V gene (reference sequence). This CDR3 is 16 amino acids long.

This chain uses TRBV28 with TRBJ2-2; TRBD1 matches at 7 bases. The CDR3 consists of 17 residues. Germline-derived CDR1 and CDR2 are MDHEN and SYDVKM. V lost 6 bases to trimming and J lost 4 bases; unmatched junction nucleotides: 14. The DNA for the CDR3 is TGTGCCAGCAGGGGGCTTGAGGGGGCGCTAGGCACCGGGGAGCTGTTTTTT. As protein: CASRGLEGALGTGELFF.

DNA for the CDR3: TGTGCCAGCAGCCCCCTCCTAGGCAATGAGCAGTTCTTC. Translated: CASSPLLGNEQFF. The chain joins TRBV6-4 to TRBJ2-1; no clear D gene. CDR3 length: 13 amino acids. V was clipped by 6 bases and J by 6 bases, with 12 bases between them. Germline V gives CDR1 MRHNA, CDR2 SNTAGT.

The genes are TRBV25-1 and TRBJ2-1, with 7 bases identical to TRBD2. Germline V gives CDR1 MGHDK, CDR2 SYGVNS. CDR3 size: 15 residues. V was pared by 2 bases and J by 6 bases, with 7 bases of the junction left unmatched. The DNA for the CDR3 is TGTGCCAGCAGTGAAGCGGGGGTTATTGGCAATGAGCAGTTCTTC. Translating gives CASSEAGVIGNEQFF. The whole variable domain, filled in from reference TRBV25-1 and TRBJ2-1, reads EADIYQTPRYLVIGTGKKITLECSQTMGHDKMYWYQQDPGMELHLIHYSYGVNSTEKGDLSSESTVSRIRTEHFPLTLESARPSHTSQYLCASSEAGVIGNEQFFGPGTRLTVL.

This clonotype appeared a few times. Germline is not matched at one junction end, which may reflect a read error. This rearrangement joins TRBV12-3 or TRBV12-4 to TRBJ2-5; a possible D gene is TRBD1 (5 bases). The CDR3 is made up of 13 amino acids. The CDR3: CASSLSGQGTQYF. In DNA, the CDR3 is TGTGCCAGCAGTTTATCAGGACAAGGGACCCAGTACTTC.

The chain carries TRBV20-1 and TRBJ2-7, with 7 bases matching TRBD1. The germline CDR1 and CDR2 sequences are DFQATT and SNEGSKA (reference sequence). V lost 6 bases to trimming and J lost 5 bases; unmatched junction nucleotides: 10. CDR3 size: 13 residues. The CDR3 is CSASGQGDHEQYF. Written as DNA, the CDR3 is TGCAGTGCCAGCGGTCAGGGGGACCACGAGCAGTACTTC.

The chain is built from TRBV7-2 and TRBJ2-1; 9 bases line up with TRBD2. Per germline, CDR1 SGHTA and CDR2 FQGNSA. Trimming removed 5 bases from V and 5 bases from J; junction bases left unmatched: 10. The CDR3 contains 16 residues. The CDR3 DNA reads TGTGCCAGCAGCCGTCGTTCTAGCGGGATAAACAATGAGCAGTTCTTC. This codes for CASSRRSSGINNEQFF. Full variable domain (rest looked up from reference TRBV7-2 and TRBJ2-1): GAGVSQSPSNKVTEKGKDVELRCDPISGHTALYWYRQSLGQGLEFLIYFQGNSAPDKSGLPSDRFSAERTGGSVSTLTIQRTQQEDSAVYLCASSRRSSGINNEQFFGPGTRLTVL.

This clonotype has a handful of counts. The CDR3 region is CSASRQGISPLHF. The CDR3 DNA sequence: TGCAGTGCTAGTCGACAGGGGATTTCACCCCTCCACTTT. The genes are TRBV20-1 and TRBJ1-6, with 8 bases lining up with TRBD1. V shed 3 bases, J shed 9 bases, and the junction held 4 bases outside the gene matches. In germline, CDR1 is DFQATT, CDR2 SNEGSKA (reference sequence). The CDR3 spans 13 residues.

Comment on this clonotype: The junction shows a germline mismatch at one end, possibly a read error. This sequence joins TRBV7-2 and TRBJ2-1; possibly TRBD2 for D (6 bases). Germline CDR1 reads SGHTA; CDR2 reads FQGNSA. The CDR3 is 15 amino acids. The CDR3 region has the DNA TGTGCCAGCAGCCAGCCCGGGACTTCCTTCAATGAGCAGTTCTTC. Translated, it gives CASSQPGTSFNEQFF.

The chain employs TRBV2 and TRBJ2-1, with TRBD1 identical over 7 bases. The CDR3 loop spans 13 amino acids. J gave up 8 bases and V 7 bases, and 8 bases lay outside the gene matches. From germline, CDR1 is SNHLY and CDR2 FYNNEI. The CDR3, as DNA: TGTGCCAGCATAGGGGAAGGGGGCGATGAGCAGTTCTTC. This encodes CASIGEGGDEQFF. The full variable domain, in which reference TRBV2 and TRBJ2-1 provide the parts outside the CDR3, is EPEVTQTPSHQVTQMGQEVILRCVPISNHLYFYWYRQILGQKVEFLVSFYNNEISEKSEIFDDQFSVERPDGSNFTLKIRSTKLEDSAMYFCASIGEGGDEQFFGPGTRLTVL.

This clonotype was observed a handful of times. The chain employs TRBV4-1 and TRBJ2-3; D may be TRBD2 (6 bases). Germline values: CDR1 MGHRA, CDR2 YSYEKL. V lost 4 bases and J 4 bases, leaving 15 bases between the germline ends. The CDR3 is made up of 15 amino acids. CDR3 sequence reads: CASSPLEVAADTQYF. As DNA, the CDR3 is TGCGCCAGCAGCCCCTTGGAAGTAGCGGCAGATACGCAGTATTTT.

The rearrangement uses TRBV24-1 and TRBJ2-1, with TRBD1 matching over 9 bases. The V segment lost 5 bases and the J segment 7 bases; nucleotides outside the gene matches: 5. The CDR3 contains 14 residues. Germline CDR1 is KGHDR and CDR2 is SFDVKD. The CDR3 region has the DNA TGTGCCACCAGTGCACAGGACAGGGGTAATGAGCAGTTCTTC. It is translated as CATSAQDRGNEQFF.

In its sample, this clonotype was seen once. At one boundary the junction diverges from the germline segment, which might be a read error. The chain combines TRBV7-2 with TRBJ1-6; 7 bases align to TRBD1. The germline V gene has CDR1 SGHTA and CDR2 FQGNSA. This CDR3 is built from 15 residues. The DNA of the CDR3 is TGTGTCAGCAGCCTGACAGGGTGGGATAATTCACCCCTCCACTTT. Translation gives CVSSLTGWDNSPLHF.

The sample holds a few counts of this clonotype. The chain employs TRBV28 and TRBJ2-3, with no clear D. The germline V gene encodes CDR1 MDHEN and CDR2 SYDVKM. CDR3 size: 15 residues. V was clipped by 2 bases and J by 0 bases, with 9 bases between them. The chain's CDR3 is CASSLSGSSTDTQYF. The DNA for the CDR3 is TGTGCCAGCAGTTTAAGTGGATCTAGCACAGATACGCAGTATTTT. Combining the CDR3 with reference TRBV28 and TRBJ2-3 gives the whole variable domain DVKVTQSSRYLVKRTGEKVFLECVQDMDHENMFWYRQDPGLGLRLIYFSYDVKMKEKGDIPEGYSVSREKKERFSLILESASTNQTSMYLCASSLSGSSTDTQYFGPGTRLTVL.

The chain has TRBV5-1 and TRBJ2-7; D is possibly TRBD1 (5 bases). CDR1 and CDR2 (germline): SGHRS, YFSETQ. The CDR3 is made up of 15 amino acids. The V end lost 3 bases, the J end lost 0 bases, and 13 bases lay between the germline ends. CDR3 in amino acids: CASSSLDSVSYEQYF. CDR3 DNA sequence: TGCGCCAGCAGCTCCCTCGACAGTGTCTCCTACGAGCAGTACTTC.

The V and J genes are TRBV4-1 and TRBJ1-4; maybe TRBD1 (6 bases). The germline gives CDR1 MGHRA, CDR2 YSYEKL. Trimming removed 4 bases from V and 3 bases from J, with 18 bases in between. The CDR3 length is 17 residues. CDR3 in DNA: TGCGCCAGCAGCCCGGGGACCCTCGGGGGCGCTAATGAAAAACTGTTTTTT. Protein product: CASSPGTLGGANEKLFF.

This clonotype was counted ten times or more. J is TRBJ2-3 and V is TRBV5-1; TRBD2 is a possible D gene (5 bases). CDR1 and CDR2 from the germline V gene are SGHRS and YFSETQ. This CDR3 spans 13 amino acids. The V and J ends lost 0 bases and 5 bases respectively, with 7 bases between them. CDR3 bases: TGCGCCAGCAGCTTGGTTGGGAGAGATACGCAGTATTTT. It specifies CASSLVGRDTQYF.

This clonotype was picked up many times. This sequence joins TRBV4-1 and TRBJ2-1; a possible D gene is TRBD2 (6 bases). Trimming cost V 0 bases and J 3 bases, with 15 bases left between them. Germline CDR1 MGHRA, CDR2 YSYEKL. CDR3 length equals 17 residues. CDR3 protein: CASSQDGGSGFYNEQFF. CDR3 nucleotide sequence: TGCGCCAGCAGCCAAGATGGGGGGTCAGGATTCTACAATGAGCAGTTCTTC.

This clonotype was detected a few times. The CDR3 sequence is CASRKAGVNTEAFF. CDR3 coding DNA: TGTGCCAGCCGAAAGGCGGGGGTGAACACTGAAGCTTTCTTT. This sequence joins TRBV27 and TRBJ1-1; D might be TRBD1 (5 bases). CDR1 and CDR2 (germline): MNHEY, SMNVEV (reference sequence). V gave up 8 bases and J gave up 0 bases, with 13 bases separating them. The length of the CDR3 is 14 residues.

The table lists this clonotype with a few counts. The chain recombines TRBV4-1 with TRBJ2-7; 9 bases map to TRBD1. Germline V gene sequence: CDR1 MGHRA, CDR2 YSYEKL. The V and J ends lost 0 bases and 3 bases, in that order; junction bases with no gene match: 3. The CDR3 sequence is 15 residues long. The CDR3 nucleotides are TGCGCCAGCAGCCAAGACGGGACAGGGAACTACGAGCAGTACTTC. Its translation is CASSQDGTGNYEQYF.

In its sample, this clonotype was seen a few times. CDR3 nucleotides: TGTGCCAGCAGCTTGAGATCAATGGTTTCACCCCTCCACTTT. Translating gives CASSLRSMVSPLHF. The V and J genes are TRBV5-6 and TRBJ1-6, with no clear D. The CDR3 loop spans 14 amino acids. Trimming shortened V by 1 base and J by 9 bases, and 11 bases separated the two germline ends. The V gene's germline CDR1 is SGHDT and CDR2 YYEEEE.

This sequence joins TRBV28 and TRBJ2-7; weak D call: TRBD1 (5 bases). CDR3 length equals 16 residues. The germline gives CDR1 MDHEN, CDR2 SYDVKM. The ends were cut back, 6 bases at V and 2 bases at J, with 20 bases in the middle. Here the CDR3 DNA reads TGTGCCAGCAGCCCCGTCCGGTCAGGGAAACCCTACGAGCAGTACTTC. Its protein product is CASSPVRSGKPYEQYF. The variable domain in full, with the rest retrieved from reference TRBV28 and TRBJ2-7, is DVKVTQSSRYLVKRTGEKVFLECVQDMDHENMFWYRQDPGLGLRLIYFSYDVKMKEKGDIPEGYSVSREKKERFSLILESASTNQTSMYLCASSPVRSGKPYEQYFGPGTRLTVT.